The clone carrying this T cell receptor beta chain was detected only a few times. Its specificity is not known. RNA transcripts gave rise to amplified TCR beta CDR3 regions. Using the HTBI primer set, a first-round RT-PCR was run on the TCR CDR3. TCRdb re-called the multiplex PCR reads through MiXCR, storing one row per CDR3 protein. The data contain over 150,000 distinct CDR3 sequences, around 17% of them seen just once; the ten biggest clones take up more than 50%. Patients having uncontrolled infection, another autoimmune disease, pregnancy or lactation were not included. The source of the sample is a study of T cells in Graves' hyperthyroidism and ophthalmopathy. Study-wide findings and caveats: Most thyroid clonotypes expanded above 0.001 were also detected in blood.

In germline, CDR1 is SNHLY, CDR2 FYNNEI. V was shortened by 6 bases and J by 3 bases, with 18 bases between the two germline ends. CDR3 length: 15 amino acids. The chain couples TRBV2 to TRBJ2-7; D may be TRBD1 (6 bases). The sample comprised blood. The receptor comes from a woman between 50 and 59 years old with Graves' hyperthyroidism. The CDR3 is CASRDGQNYVYEQYF. CDR3 nucleotides: TGTGCCAGCAGAGACGGACAGAATTACGTCTACGAGCAGTACTTC.